Following are 32 T cell receptor beta chains from one sample sequenced in a study of CD8 T cells in ankylosing spondylitis (dated by TCRdb to between 2016 and 2019). The library came from 5' RACE. Sequenced on an Illumina HiSeq 2500. TCRdb reprocessed the public reads (quality trimming at Q25 with fastp, clone calling with MiXCR) and kept in-frame beta chains. Every CDR3 protein is listed once, alongside the most common genes and DNA of its rows. Recorded for this sample are about 500,000 distinct CDR3 sequences; approximately 5.3% of them occurred a single time. The top ten constitute around 3.4% of the sample. The full study reports these points: Blood from ankylosing spondylitis patients appeared to be characterized by a TCR beta motif composed of 7 to 9 highly homologous amino acid variants.

Their cognate antigens are unknown. Specimen: blood, either unsorted or a sorted T cell fraction (not recorded which). The origin of the receptors is a male donor with ankylosing spondylitis.

This clonotype was recorded at least ten times. This chain links TRBV27 with TRBJ2-1; D is unresolved. CDR3 length: 12 amino acids. Deletions cut 5 bases from V and 3 bases from J, with 5 bases between. From germline, CDR1 is MNHEY and CDR2 SMNVEV (reference sequence). DNA for the CDR3: TGTGCCAGCAGTCGACACTACAATGAGCAGTTCTTC. Amino acid sequence: CASSRHYNEQFF.

Many counts were recorded for this clonotype. The rearrangement links TRBV4-2 to TRBJ2-1; TRBD1 matches 9 bases. Germline CDR1 and CDR2: LGHNA and YNFKEQ. This CDR3 contains 14 residues. V lost 0 bases to trimming and J lost 14 bases; unmatched junction nucleotides: 8. The CDR3 DNA sequence: TGTGCCAGCAGCCAAGAAGGACAAGGACAGGGGAAGTTCTTC. This translates into CASSQEGQGQGKFF.

This clonotype was detected ten times or more. V is TRBV28 and J is TRBJ1-6; 7 nucleotides agree with TRBD1. Germline values: CDR1 MDHEN, CDR2 SYDVKM. The trim removed 5 bases at V and 10 bases at J, leaving 8 bases unmatched. The CDR3 runs 14 residues. The CDR3 region has the DNA TGTGCCAGCAGTCCAGGGGGAGAATTGTCACCCCTCCACTTT. This sequence encodes CASSPGGELSPLHF.

Turning to this clonotype: This may come from a read error, since a much larger clone is one base off. The chain carries TRBV29-1 and TRBJ1-2, with 7 bases identical to TRBD1. This CDR3 is built from 12 residues. Trimming cost V 4 bases and J 7 bases; bases outside gene matches: 6. The germline V gene has CDR1 SQVTM and CDR2 ANQGSEA. The CDR3 bases are TGCAGCGTTGGGGGCAGGGGGTCTGGCTACACCTTC. It translates to CSVGGRGSGYTF. The full variable domain, rest sourced from reference TRBV29-1 and TRBJ1-2, is SAVISQKPSRDICQRGTSLTIQCQVDSQVTMMFWYRQQPGQSLTLIATANQGSEATYESGFVIDKFPISRPNLTFSTLTVSNMSPEDSSIYLCSVGGRGSGYTFGSGTRLTVV.

This clonotype appeared many times. The chain recombines TRBV29-1 with TRBJ2-5, with D perhaps TRBD1 (6 bases). V was clipped by 3 bases and J by 4 bases, with 12 bases between them. CDR3 size: 13 residues. Germline CDR1 and CDR2: SQVTM and ANQGSEA. For the CDR3, the DNA is TGCAGCGTTGACGAACAGGGAGTAGAGACCCAGTACTTC. This codes for CSVDEQGVETQYF.

The rearrangement uses TRBV20-1 and TRBJ2-7, with 9 nucleotides matching TRBD2. This CDR3 region has 14 residues. Germline CDR1 reads DFQATT; CDR2 reads SNEGSKA (reference sequence). Trimming at V came to 4 bases and at J to 2 bases, leaving 6 bases not matched to a gene. CDR3 nucleotides: TGCAGTGCTACAACTAGCGGGCCGCCCTACGAGCAGTACTTC. It encodes CSATTSGPPYEQYF.

The table lists this clonotype with many counts. The rearrangement uses TRBV3-1 and TRBJ1-5; D gene unclear. Trimming took off 1 base at V and 0 bases at J, with 4 bases between the two ends. The CDR3 sequence is 14 residues long. Germline V gene data show CDR1 as LGHDT and CDR2 as YNNKEL (reference sequence). The CDR3 nucleotides are TGTGCCAGCAGCCAAGTGTATAGCAATCAGCCCCAGCATTTT. It translates to CASSQVYSNQPQHF.

This clonotype came up a few times. The gene calls are TRBV24-1 and TRBJ2-2; D gene uncertain. V was pared by 9 bases and J by 5 bases, with 9 bases between. From germline, CDR1 is KGHDR and CDR2 SFDVKD. The CDR3 has 12 amino acids. The CDR3 nucleotides are TGTGCCACCTCCCCCGGGACCGGGGAGCTGTTTTTT. It specifies CATSPGTGELFF.

The sample holds many counts of this clonotype. The rearrangement links TRBV20-1 to TRBJ1-2; 7 nucleotides agree with TRBD1. This CDR3 is built from 12 residues. The germline CDR1 and CDR2 sequences are DFQATT and SNEGSKA (reference sequence). With 6 bases clipped from V and 2 bases from J, the junction kept 3 bases outside the gene matches. DNA of the CDR3: TGCAGTGCGGCGGACAGGAACTATGGCTACACCTTC. Its protein is CSAADRNYGYTF.

This clonotype was recorded many times. The rearrangement links TRBV7-8 to TRBJ2-7, with D possibly TRBD2 on 6 matching bases. CDR3 size: 13 residues. The germline V gene encodes CDR1 SGHVS and CDR2 FQNEAQ. Trimming took 3 bases from V and 6 from J, leaving 12 bases between them. CDR3 coding DNA: TGTGCCAGCAGCTTCTTAGGAGGGGCCGAGCAGTACTTC. It encodes CASSFLGGAEQYF.

This clonotype has at least ten counts. This sequence joins TRBV12-3 or TRBV12-4 and TRBJ2-5; possibly TRBD1 for D (5 bases). The CDR3 is 13 residues long. Trimming removed 6 bases at V and 4 bases at J, with 12 bases between. CDR3 loop: CASRPGLGETQYF. The CDR3 DNA sequence: TGTGCCAGCAGGCCAGGGTTAGGAGAGACCCAGTACTTC.

This clonotype was observed at least ten times. CDR3 loop: CASGDPNQPQHF. CDR3 sequence (DNA): TGTGCCAGCGGAGACCCTAATCAGCCCCAGCATTTT. V gene TRBV6-2 or TRBV6-3 combines with J gene TRBJ1-5, with D unclear. CDR3 size: 12 residues. Germline CDR1 and CDR2: MNHEY and SVGEGT. Trimming removed 8 bases from V and 4 bases from J, with 9 bases in between.

This clonotype came up many times. The chain couples TRBV20-1 to TRBJ1-2; D not certain. Trimming left V 2 bases short and J 2 bases short, with 12 bases between. The germline V gene has CDR1 DFQATT and CDR2 SNEGSKA (reference sequence). The CDR3 totals 14 residues. In DNA, the CDR3 is TGCAGTGCTAGAAGTTACGGGAGCAACTATGGCTACACCTTC. Protein product: CSARSYGSNYGYTF.

This clonotype was counted ten times or more. This chain uses TRBV5-1 with TRBJ2-7; D is possibly TRBD1 (5 bases). Germline values: CDR1 SGHRS, CDR2 YFSETQ. There are 14 residues in the CDR3. V lost 0 bases and J lost 1, with 8 bases in between. CDR3: CASSLDRRSYEQYF. The CDR3 DNA is TGCGCCAGCAGCTTGGACAGGAGATCCTACGAGCAGTACTTC. The full variable domain, completed using reference TRBV5-1 and TRBJ2-7, is KAGVTQTPRYLIKTRGQQVTLSCSPISGHRSVSWYQQTPGQGLQFLFEYFSETQRNKGNFPGRFSGRQFSNSRSEMNVSTLELGDSALYLCASSLDRRSYEQYFGPGTRLTVT.

This clonotype was detected ten times or more. The rearrangement joins TRBV20-1 to TRBJ1-1, with 7 bases matching TRBD1. The V and J ends lost 5 bases and 9 bases, in that order; junction bases with no gene match: 9. Germline values: CDR1 DFQATT, CDR2 SNEGSKA (reference sequence). The CDR3 is 12 residues long. CDR3 protein: CSAGRDRVKAFF. In DNA form, the CDR3 reads TGCAGTGCTGGCCGGGACAGAGTAAAAGCTTTCTTT.

This clonotype came up once. V usage is TRBV5-1 and J usage is TRBJ2-5; D could derive from TRBD1 or TRBD2 (5 bases each). V lost 4 bases and J 2 bases, leaving 12 bases between the germline ends. Germline V gene data show CDR1 as SGHRS and CDR2 as YFSETQ. This CDR3 has 14 residues. CDR3 in amino acids: CASSGGTVQETQYF. DNA for the CDR3: TGCGCCAGCAGCGGTGGGACGGTTCAAGAGACCCAGTACTTC.

This clonotype was found many times. The V gene is TRBV28, the J gene TRBJ2-7; 7 nucleotides align to TRBD1. The CDR3 is 14 amino acids. Per the germline V gene, CDR1 is MDHEN and CDR2 is SYDVKM. V trimming: 4 bases; J trimming: 6 bases; junction bases outside the gene matches: 9. Written as DNA, the CDR3 is TGTGCCAGCAGTTCGGGGACAGTCTTGATCGAGCAGTACTTC. Translating gives CASSSGTVLIEQYF.

On this clonotype: A much larger clone is a single base away; this may be a read error. This chain connects TRBV5-6 to TRBJ2-5, with no clear D. Trimming removed 2 bases at V and 0 bases at J, with 11 bases between. CDR1 and CDR2 from the germline V gene are SGHDT and YYEEEE. CDR3 length equals 15 residues. CDR3 sequence reads: CASSFLGLNQETQYF. The CDR3 nucleotides read TGTGCCAGCAGCTTTTTAGGGTTGAACCAAGAGACCCAGTACTTC.

The sample holds many counts of this clonotype. The V gene is TRBV28, the J gene TRBJ1-1; possibly TRBD1 for D (6 bases). The CDR3 has 13 amino acids. Germline CDR1 reads MDHEN; CDR2 reads SYDVKM. Trimming stripped 5 bases from V and 6 bases from J, with 13 bases between. The CDR3 DNA reads TGTGCCAGCAGTCTACAGGGAGTGGCTGAAGCTTTCTTT. This sequence encodes CASSLQGVAEAFF.

This clonotype was recorded many times. J is TRBJ2-7 and V is TRBV29-1; D not certain. The CDR3 contains 13 residues. Looked up from germline, CDR1 is SQVTM and CDR2 is ANQGSEA. The germline V and J ends were trimmed by 1 base and 2 bases, with 9 bases remaining between them. CDR3: CSVEGTAPYEQYF. CDR3 sequence (DNA): TGCAGCGTTGAAGGGACCGCACCCTACGAGCAGTACTTC.

The CDR3 DNA is TGTGCCAGCAGTGACAGGGGTGGGATTAGGGGGCAGTTCTTC. Translation: CASSDRGGIRGQFF. The chain is built from TRBV2 and TRBJ2-1, with D possibly matching TRBD1 (6 bases). This CDR3 spans 14 amino acids. Germline CDR1 SNHLY, CDR2 FYNNEI. V lost 3 bases, J lost 12 bases, and 18 bases lay in between. The variable domain in full, completed from reference TRBV2 and TRBJ2-1, reads EPEVTQTPSHQVTQMGQEVILRCVPISNHLYFYWYRQILGQKVEFLVSFYNNEISEKSEIFDDQFSVERPDGSNFTLKIRSTKLEDSAMYFCASSDRGGIRGQFFGPGTRLTVL.

This clonotype was picked up many times. The V and J genes are TRBV14 and TRBJ2-3; 7 bases agree with TRBD2. V shed 0 bases and J 7 bases; nucleotides not matched to a gene: 4. In germline, CDR1 is SGHDN, CDR2 FVKESK. The CDR3 has 14 amino acids. The DNA for the CDR3 is TGTGCCAGCAGCCAAGATTTCGGGAGGCATACGCAGTATTTT. It yields the protein CASSQDFGRHTQYF.

As concerns this clonotype: This clone may be a read error of a much larger clone one base away. As the CDR3 is not closed by the conserved phenylalanine or tryptophan, this likely results from a read error. The chain carries TRBV6-6 and TRBJ1-1; possibly TRBD1 for D (5 bases). The germline CDR1 and CDR2 sequences are MNHNY and SVGAGI (reference sequence). The CDR3 is made up of 13 amino acids. Trimming took 5 bases from V and 5 from J, leaving 12 bases between them. The CDR3 nucleotides read TGTGCCAGCAGTGCCCAGGGAAGGACTGAAGCTTTCCTT. Translating gives CASSAQGRTEAFL.

In its sample, this clonotype was seen many times. At one end the junction does not follow the germline gene, possibly because of a read error. The gene calls are TRBV27 and TRBJ2-1; D possibly uses TRBD1 or TRBD2 (5 bases each). The germline CDR1 and CDR2 sequences are MNHEY and SMNVEV (reference sequence). The CDR3 has 13 residues. CDR3 sequence (DNA): TGTGCCAGCAGTAGAGGGACCTACAGTGAGCAGTTCTTC. This sequence encodes CASSRGTYSEQFF.

The CDR3 here is CASSSGPWELFF. The CDR3 DNA follows: TGTGCCAGCAGCTCTGGGCCCTGGGAGCTGTTTTTT. This chain joins TRBV7-2 and TRBJ2-2; D is ambiguous. Trimming removed 4 bases at V and 9 bases at J, with 9 bases between. Germline V lookup: CDR1 SGHTA, CDR2 FQGNSA. This CDR3 has 12 amino acids.

This clonotype has at least ten counts. This chain links TRBV2 with TRBJ2-3; D remains ambiguous. The germline V gene has CDR1 SNHLY and CDR2 FYNNEI. The CDR3 covers 14 residues. Trimming left V 5 bases short and J 1 base short, with 10 bases between. CDR3 residues: CASSITGGTDTQYF. CDR3 nucleotides: TGTGCCAGCAGTATCACGGGCGGCACAGATACGCAGTATTTT.

This clonotype was counted many times. The rearrangement uses TRBV5-5 and TRBJ2-2; D may be TRBD1 or TRBD2 (5 bases each). The V gene lost 4 bases and the J gene lost 7 bases, with 17 bases spanning the gap. CDR3 length: 15 amino acids. CDR1 SGHKS and CDR2 YYEKEE come from the germline V gene (reference sequence). CDR3 amino acids: CASSTGTTKNGELFF. The CDR3, as DNA: TGTGCCAGCAGCACGGGGACCACGAAGAACGGGGAGCTGTTTTTT.

The J gene is TRBJ2-7, the V gene TRBV5-1, with 12 bases matching TRBD1. Germline CDR1 and CDR2: SGHRS and YFSETQ. With V trimmed by 3 bases and J by 2 bases, 3 bases remained unmatched. CDR3 length: 15 amino acids. CDR3 DNA sequence: TGCGCCAGCAGCTGGCGGGACAGGGGGCCCTACGAGCAGTACTTC. It codes for CASSWRDRGPYEQYF.

The count of this clonotype is one. The CDR3 loop is CASSQAAGGTETQYF. The CDR3 nucleotides read TGTGCCAGCAGCCAAGCGGCGGGAGGGACGGAGACCCAGTACTTC. This chain connects TRBV3-1 to TRBJ2-5, with TRBD2 matching over 9 bases. The CDR3 is made up of 15 amino acids. J gave up 5 bases and V 1 base, and 5 bases lay outside the gene matches. Germline V gene data show CDR1 as LGHDT and CDR2 as YNNKEL (reference sequence).

This clonotype was found many times. This rearrangement joins TRBV10-3 to TRBJ1-3; a weak D match, TRBD1 (6 bases). V dropped 4 bases and J dropped 0 bases, with 10 bases sitting between them. The germline V gene encodes CDR1 ENHRY and CDR2 SYGVKD. The CDR3 loop spans 15 amino acids. CDR3 sequence: CAISGDKSSGNTIYF. CDR3 bases: TGTGCCATCAGTGGGGACAAAAGCTCTGGAAACACCATATATTTT.

This clonotype was observed many times. DNA for the CDR3: TGTGCCAGCAGCGGGACTAGCGGGACCACCTACGAGCAGTACTTC. It is translated as CASSGTSGTTYEQYF. The chain joins TRBV7-8 to TRBJ2-7; 13 positions match TRBD2. Trimming removed 5 bases from V and 2 bases from J; junction bases left unmatched: 3. This CDR3 has 15 amino acids. CDR1 SGHVS and CDR2 FQNEAQ come from the germline V gene.

This clonotype was observed at least ten times. The CDR3 loop reads CATKRVYSGANVLTF. In DNA, the CDR3 is TGTGCCACAAAGAGGGTTTACTCTGGGGCCAACGTCCTGACTTTC. The V gene is TRBV27, the J gene TRBJ2-6, with D tentatively TRBD2 (5 bases). Per germline, CDR1 MNHEY and CDR2 SMNVEV (reference sequence). The CDR3 spans 15 residues. Trimming removed 10 bases at V and 0 bases at J, with 13 bases between.